This is a list of T cell receptor beta chains from one sample in a study of blood T cell repertoires in COVID-19. Data came from immunoSEQ multiplex PCR; TCRdb stores just in-frame clones and leaves some out. The sample consists of a few hundred thousand clones, approximately 89% of them appearing once. The sequencing input was PBMCs or T cells enriched from blood (not recorded which). Receptors originate from a woman aged 50 to 60 who had been exposed to COVID-19. Both conserved end residues are trimmed from each CDR3. Each record gives: J gene, V gene, clone size, D gene, CDR3 protein. A D gene is named only where the DNA matches it firmly. A clone size is listed for some rows: how often the clone was seen (once, few, many), or a class if it is expanded.

J: TRBJ1-2; V: TRBV30; size: few; D: NA; CDR3: ALERSRGRQRGYT
J: TRBJ1-6; V: TRBV7-9; size: NA; D: NA; CDR3: ASSHLSIGDSPLH
J: TRBJ1-5; V: TRBV18; size: few; D: NA; CDR3: ASSPIGQPQH
J: TRBJ1-2; V: TRBV5-1; size: NA; D: NA; CDR3: ASSLEAFDYGYT
J: TRBJ1-1; V: TRBV9; size: NA; D: TRBD1; CDR3: ASSVGSSSDRGAEAF
J: TRBJ1-2; V: TRBV6-5; size: NA; D: NA; CDR3: ASSYSQYANYGYT
J: TRBJ2-5; V: TRBV20-1; size: NA; D: NA; CDR3: SASRGHQETQY
J: TRBJ2-7; V: TRBV21-1; size: few; D: NA; CDR3: ASSKPKEQGYYEQY
J: TRBJ1-3; V: TRBV7-8; size: NA; D: TRBD1; CDR3: ASSPPLRTGGLNTIY
J: TRBJ2-1; V: TRBV7-9; size: NA; D: NA; CDR3: ASSTQRNEQF
J: TRBJ1-2; V: TRBV29-1; size: few; D: TRBD1; CDR3: SVERGQNGYT
J: TRBJ1-5; V: TRBV3-1/TRBV3-2; size: NA; D: TRBD1; CDR3: ASSQDPNRGNVQPQH
J: TRBJ1-2; V: TRBV21-1; size: NA; D: NA; CDR3: ASRPGNRGLGYT
J: TRBJ2-2; V: TRBV19; size: once; D: TRBD2; CDR3: ASSIAGGDTGELF
J: TRBJ2-1; V: TRBV4-2; size: NA; D: TRBD1; CDR3: ASSQAGTGNNEQF
J: TRBJ1-2; V: TRBV5-1; size: NA; D: NA; CDR3: ASSVGVIYGYT
J: TRBJ1-2; V: TRBV19; size: NA; D: TRBD1; CDR3: ASSLRQGAYYGYT
J: TRBJ2-1; V: TRBV5-1; size: NA; D: TRBD2; CDR3: ASSLALAGGQDEQF
J: TRBJ1-1; V: TRBV7-9; size: NA; D: NA; CDR3: AGGTTAGKEAF
J: TRBJ1-2; V: TRBV7-8; size: NA; D: NA; CDR3: ASSLLDPGHLSGGYT
J: TRBJ1-2; V: TRBV6-5; size: NA; D: NA; CDR3: ASRGGTYGYT
J: TRBJ1-3; V: TRBV28; size: NA; D: NA; CDR3: ASAWGDPRDTIY
J: TRBJ2-7; V: TRBV4-1; size: NA; D: TRBD1; CDR3: ASSQDPGQGVKNYEQY
J: TRBJ1-2; V: TRBV25-1; size: NA; D: NA; CDR3: ASSEAEFYGYT
J: TRBJ2-3; V: TRBV19; size: NA; D: NA; CDR3: ASSIGQNTDTQY